The clone carrying this T cell receptor (beta chain) has a handful of counts. Its antigen remains unidentified. The CDR3 is 14 amino acids. The germline gives CDR1 SGHVS, CDR2 FNYEAQ. V was trimmed by 1 base and J by 2 bases, leaving 8 bases between them. These data originate in a study of T cell repertoires in cytomegalovirus infection. Turning to the study itself: Signatures in public TCR beta sequences pointed to both CMV infection and matching HLA type. Findings and caveats of the study: Cumulative frequency of public TCR beta families picked out carriers of CMV plus the relevant HLA. In two of eight donors, the top clonotype was HLA-C-restricted CMV-specific.

TCRdb ran MiXCR on the reads and lists one entry per CDR3 protein. The table includes about 310,000 distinct CDR3 sequences, roughly 15% detected once. Specimen: PBMCs. This receptor was obtained from a human donor in good health (CMV status not recorded). Some clones in this sample may be carry-over from other donors' samples. The chain joins TRBV7-6 to TRBJ1-1; D not resolved. The CDR3 sequence: CASSLEFRNTEAFF. The CDR3 coding sequence is TGTGCCAGCAGCTTAGAATTCAGAAACACTGAAGCTTTCTTT.